Each of the 24 T cell receptor beta chains below was sequenced from the same sample in a study of T-cell memory formation after mild COVID-19 (TCRdb year 2021). To prepare the library, 5' RACE was applied. TCRdb shows the sequencer as Illumina NovaSeq 6000. Through fastp at Q25 and MiXCR, TCRdb rebuilt clones from the public reads, retaining in-frame beta chains. Each CDR3 protein appears once, grouped with its most common genes and DNA. Recorded for this sample are fewer than 40,000 distinct CDR3 sequences; more than 9.5% of them occurred a single time. The top ten hold around 30% of the sample. Sequenced material: PBMCs or a T cell subset sorted from them (not recorded which). These receptors were collected from a young man who had mild COVID-19 (a few samples of this study predate the infection). The sample titles of this study are shuffled in the database, so cell type and time point are left out; the donor was told from shared clones.

This clonotype was counted between two and nine times. The chain employs TRBV5-6 and TRBJ1-2, with TRBD1 identical over 7 bases. Germline trimming cut 4 bases from V and 11 bases from J; bases unmatched to any gene: 17. The CDR3 totals 15 residues. Germline loops: CDR1 SGHDT, CDR2 YYEEEE. CDR3 sequence: CASSGSFRDSPGYTF. The CDR3 region has the DNA TGTGCCAGCAGCGGTAGTTTCCGGGACAGCCCCGGGTACACCTTC.

This clonotype was detected many times. V is TRBV9 and J is TRBJ2-3; 9 bases match TRBD2. The CDR3 has 14 amino acids. V trimming: 3 bases; J trimming: 4 bases; junction bases outside the gene matches: 3. Germline V gene data show CDR1 as SGDLS and CDR2 as YYNGEE. CDR3 DNA: TGTGCCAGCAGCGCGACTAGCGGCCCAGATACGCAGTATTTT. It is translated as CASSATSGPDTQYF.

The gene calls are TRBV12-3 or TRBV12-4 and TRBJ2-3; 8 nucleotides match TRBD2. This CDR3 is 19 amino acids long. V shed 3 bases and J 0 bases; nucleotides not matched to a gene: 14. CDR3 nucleotide sequence: TGTGCCAGCAGTTTCGGTCGGGGGGGCCGGAATCCTAGCACAGATACGCAGTATTTT. This encodes CASSFGRGGRNPSTDTQYF.

This clonotype was counted at least ten times. The genes are TRBV4-3 and TRBJ2-3; TRBD2 matches 11 bases. V shed 4 bases and J 5 bases; nucleotides not matched to a gene: 11. The CDR3 covers 17 residues. CDR1 and CDR2 from the germline V gene are LGHNA and YSLEER. In nucleotides, the CDR3 is TGCGCCAGCAGCCCGAATCGACTAGCGGGGTCCAAAGATACGCAGTATTTT. Protein product: CASSPNRLAGSKDTQYF.

Only a few counts were recorded for this clonotype. The CDR3 protein is CASSAGGASYNEQFF. CDR3 nucleotide sequence: TGTGCCAGCAGCGCCGGGGGGGCCTCCTACAATGAGCAGTTCTTC. This chain joins TRBV6-6 and TRBJ2-1; 8 positions match TRBD2. The CDR3 consists of 15 residues. V was pared by 6 bases and J by 0 bases, with 4 bases of the junction left unmatched. The germline V gene has CDR1 MNHNY and CDR2 SVGAGI (reference sequence).

The chain recombines TRBV5-6 with TRBJ2-3, with D perhaps TRBD1 (7 bases). Per germline, CDR1 SGHDT and CDR2 YYEEEE. V was pared by 0 bases and J by 3 bases, with 11 bases between. The CDR3 is made up of 15 amino acids. For the CDR3, the DNA is TGTGCCAGCAGCTTGGCTGCGGGACAGACAGATACGCAGTATTTT. The encoded protein is CASSLAAGQTDTQYF.

The chain uses TRBV7-2 and TRBJ1-1; weak D call: TRBD1 (6 bases). The CDR3 is made up of 11 amino acids. V lost 2 bases and J 11 bases, leaving 9 bases between the germline ends. Germline V CDR1 and CDR2: SGHTA, FQGNSA. CDR3 nucleotides: TGTGCCAGCAGCTTACGGGGGGCCGCTTTCTTT. Translated, it gives CASSLRGAAFF. The variable domain in full, with the rest retrieved from reference TRBV7-2 and TRBJ1-1, is GAGVSQSPSNKVTEKGKDVELRCDPISGHTALYWYRQSLGQGLEFLIYFQGNSAPDKSGLPSDRFSAERTGGSVSTLTIQRTQQEDSAVYLCASSLRGAAFFGQGTRLTVV.

The chain recombines TRBV7-2 with TRBJ1-4; D might be TRBD1 (5 bases). The CDR3 consists of 15 residues. V was pared by 4 bases and J by 1 base, with 10 bases between. CDR1 and CDR2 (germline): SGHTA, FQGNSA. The CDR3 loop is CASSSQGLTNEKLFF. CDR3 DNA: TGTGCCAGCAGCTCCCAGGGATTAACTAATGAAAAACTGTTTTTT.

Note on this clonotype: A much larger clonotype is one base distant, so this may be a read error. This rearrangement joins TRBV6-2 or TRBV6-3 to TRBJ1-1, with D possibly being TRBD1 (6 bases). Germline CDR1 reads MNHEY; CDR2 reads SVGEGT. Trimming took off 2 bases at V and 6 bases at J, with 16 bases between the two ends. This CDR3 is 15 amino acids long. CDR3 loop: CASSYTGPPGAEAFF. The CDR3 region has the DNA TGTGCCAGCAGTTACACAGGGCCGCCTGGTGCTGAAGCTTTCTTT.

The table lists this clonotype with many counts. CDR3 nucleotide sequence: TGTGCCAGCAGCTTAAGGCCCTCGAGGGACAGGACGGTTTTGGGTGAAAAACTGTTTTTT. It specifies CASSLRPSRDRTVLGEKLFF. J is TRBJ1-4 and V is TRBV7-9, with 8 positions matching TRBD1. Germline assignment: CDR1 SEHNR and CDR2 FQNEAQ (reference sequence). The V segment lost 2 bases and the J segment 7 bases; nucleotides outside the gene matches: 21. The length of the CDR3 is 20 residues.

This clonotype is labeled as medium-sized. The rearrangement links TRBV27 to TRBJ2-2, with TRBD2 identical over 11 bases. Trimming at V came to 2 bases and at J to 7 bases, leaving 9 bases not matched to a gene. This CDR3 contains 17 residues. The germline V gene has CDR1 MNHEY and CDR2 SMNVEV (reference sequence). The CDR3, as DNA: TGTGCCAGCAGTTTACTTATAGCGGGGGGGCAAGGCGGGGAGCTGTTTTTT. It encodes CASSLLIAGGQGGELFF.

This clonotype counts as medium-sized. This chain joins TRBV7-3 and TRBJ2-1, with 12 bases that match TRBD2. CDR1 SGHTA and CDR2 FQGTGA come from the germline V gene. Trimming at V came to 5 bases and at J to 5 bases, leaving 4 bases not matched to a gene. The CDR3 covers 15 residues. CDR3 sequence reads: CASSLGLAGNNEQFF. The CDR3 DNA follows: TGTGCCAGCAGCCTTGGACTAGCGGGGAACAATGAGCAGTTCTTC.

This clonotype has a handful of counts. The genes are TRBV6-2 or TRBV6-3 and TRBJ1-6; TRBD1 agrees at 9 bases. The CDR3 runs 17 residues. Trimming cost V 6 bases and J 7 bases; bases outside gene matches: 13. The V gene's germline CDR1 is MNHEY and CDR2 SVGEGT. CDR3 DNA sequence: TGTGCCAGCAGGGGGACAGGGTACGGGTTCCGAAATTCACCCCTCCACTTT. It translates to CASRGTGYGFRNSPLHF.

This clonotype is medium-sized (0.01 to 0.1%) in the sample. CDR3 coding DNA: TGTGCCAGCAGCTTGGGCAGGGGGTATGAGACCCAGTACTTC. Encoded protein: CASSLGRGYETQYF. V gene TRBV5-6 combines with J gene TRBJ2-5; 7 positions match TRBD1. With 0 bases clipped from V and 5 bases from J, the junction kept 4 bases outside the gene matches. This CDR3 comprises 14 residues. CDR1 and CDR2 (germline): SGHDT, YYEEEE.

This clonotype appeared many times. This sequence joins TRBV7-2 and TRBJ2-1; TRBD2 matches 7 bases. In germline, CDR1 is SGHTA, CDR2 FQGNSA. Trimming removed 2 bases from V and 7 bases from J; junction bases left unmatched: 8. CDR3 size: 15 residues. DNA of the CDR3: TGTGCCAGCAGCTTATTTGCGGGGGTCGGTAATGAGCAGTTCTTC. Its protein is CASSLFAGVGNEQFF.

At least ten counts were recorded for this clonotype. The chain joins TRBV7-8 to TRBJ2-7; 11 nucleotides align to TRBD1. The CDR3 is 17 residues long. The germline CDR1 and CDR2 sequences are SGHVS and FQNEAQ. V shed 5 bases and J 1 base; nucleotides not matched to a gene: 10. DNA for the CDR3: TGTGCCAGCAGCCGGAATCAAGGGACAGGGGGGTCCTACGAGCAGTACGTC. Protein product: CASSRNQGTGGSYEQYV.

In this sample, this clonotype turned up many times. The CDR3 loop reads CASSDRTGGVSPLHF. As DNA, the CDR3 is TGCGCCAGCAGCGACCGAACAGGGGGCGTTTCACCCCTCCACTTT. This chain links TRBV5-1 with TRBJ1-6; TRBD1 agrees at 9 bases. The CDR3 sequence is 15 residues long. CDR1 is SGHRS and CDR2 is YFSETQ in the germline V gene. V trimming: 4 bases; J trimming: 9 bases; junction bases outside the gene matches: 8.

Ten or more counts support this clonotype. This chain links TRBV3-1 with TRBJ2-2; D gene unclear. V lost 0 bases and J 0 bases, leaving 14 bases between the germline ends. From germline, CDR1 is LGHDT and CDR2 YNNKEL (reference sequence). The CDR3 is 18 amino acids. The CDR3 DNA follows: TGTGCCAGCAGCCAAGATAAGTTCGGCCGGGCGAACACCGGGGAGCTGTTTTTT. Translation gives CASSQDKFGRANTGELFF.

This chain links TRBV4-1 with TRBJ2-7; D remains ambiguous. V lost 1 base to trimming and J lost 6 bases, with 4 bases between them. CDR1 is MGHRA and CDR2 is YSYEKL in the germline V gene. The CDR3 sequence is 11 residues long. CDR3 sequence reads: CASSQGSEQYF. The DNA of the CDR3 is TGCGCCAGCAGCCAAGGGAGCGAGCAGTACTTC.

Ten or more counts support this clonotype. This chain links TRBV27 with TRBJ1-6; 7 nucleotides agree with TRBD1. Germline loops: CDR1 MNHEY, CDR2 SMNVEV (reference sequence). After removal of 4 bases from V and 0 bases from J, the junction contained 0 bases not matched to a gene. The CDR3 sequence is 15 residues long. The CDR3 sequence is CASSWDSSYNSPLHF. The DNA of the CDR3 is TGTGCCAGCAGTTGGGACAGCTCCTATAATTCACCCCTCCACTTT.

The sample holds many counts of this clonotype. The chain uses TRBV2 and TRBJ1-2; TRBD1 aligns across 8 bases. This CDR3 region has 15 residues. The germline CDR1 and CDR2 sequences are SNHLY and FYNNEI. With V trimmed by 1 base and J by 4 bases, 5 bases remained unmatched. Written as DNA, the CDR3 is TGTGCCAGCAGTGAAGGGGGCAGGGGGCCCTATGGCTACACCTTC. It specifies CASSEGGRGPYGYTF.

The table lists this clonotype with many counts. The chain combines TRBV29-1 with TRBJ2-5; D tentatively fits TRBD1 or TRBD2 (6 bases each). CDR3 length: 13 amino acids. Germline loops: CDR1 SQVTM, CDR2 ANQGSEA. V gave up 6 bases and J gave up 5 bases, with 16 bases separating them. The CDR3 is CSVAWGAQETQYF. In DNA form, the CDR3 reads TGCAGCGTCGCGTGGGGGGCGCAGGAGACCCAGTACTTC.

This clonotype was seen many times. The V and J genes are TRBV12-3 or TRBV12-4 and TRBJ2-7, with 8 bases that match TRBD2. J gave up 4 bases and V 7 bases, and 9 bases lay outside the gene matches. The CDR3 runs to 14 residues. Here the CDR3 reads CASNQGPGGYEQYF. Written as DNA, the CDR3 is TGTGCCAGCAACCAAGGGCCGGGAGGGTACGAGCAGTACTTC.

This clonotype was recorded many times. The genes are TRBV4-1 and TRBJ1-1; tentatively, D is TRBD1 (5 bases). The germline CDR1 and CDR2 sequences are MGHRA and YSYEKL. Trimming took 1 base from V and 4 from J, leaving 13 bases between them. The CDR3 is 15 amino acids. CDR3 residues: CASSQGRQRGTEAFF. CDR3 in DNA: TGCGCCAGCAGCCAAGGCCGACAGAGGGGCACTGAAGCTTTCTTT.